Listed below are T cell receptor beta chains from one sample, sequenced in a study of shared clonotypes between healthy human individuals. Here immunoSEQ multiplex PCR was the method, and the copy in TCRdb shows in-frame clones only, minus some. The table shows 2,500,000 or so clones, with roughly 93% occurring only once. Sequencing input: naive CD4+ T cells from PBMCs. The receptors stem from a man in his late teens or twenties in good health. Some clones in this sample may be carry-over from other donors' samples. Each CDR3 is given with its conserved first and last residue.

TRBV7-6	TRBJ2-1	CASSRTSLGAGSSYNEQFF
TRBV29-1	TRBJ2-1	CSVEGLADHNEQFF
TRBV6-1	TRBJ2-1	CASSVSPTLQKEQFF
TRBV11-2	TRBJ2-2	CASSWMGGLAANTGELFF
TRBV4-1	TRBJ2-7	CASSQPRGELYRGQTYEQYF
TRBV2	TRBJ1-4	CASTLDGGYEKLFF
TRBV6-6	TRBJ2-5	CASSYWGEETQYF
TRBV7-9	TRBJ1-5	CASSSWGDSNQPQHF
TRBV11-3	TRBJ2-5	CASSSQTGVETQYF
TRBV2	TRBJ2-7	CASSTLAGDSYEQYF
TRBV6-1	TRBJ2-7	CASQRNYRGSYEQYF
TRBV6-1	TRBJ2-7	CASSAASGLDTYEQYF
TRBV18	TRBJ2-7	CASSPPGLAYEQYF
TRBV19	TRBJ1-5	CASSIDRSNQPQHF
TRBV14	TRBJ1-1	CASSQPLRADLNTEAFF
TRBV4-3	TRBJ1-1	CASSQGPGGEDTEAFF
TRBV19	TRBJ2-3	CASSIQRISTDTQYF
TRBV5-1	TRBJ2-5	CASSLGRTGETQYF
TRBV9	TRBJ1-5	CASSVDGHQPQHF
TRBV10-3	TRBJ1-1	CAISALPRYTEAFF
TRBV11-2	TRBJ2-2	CASSLDLRVGGELFF
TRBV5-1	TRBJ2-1	CASSLLAGGLYNEQFF
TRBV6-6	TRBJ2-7	CASSPRAGGLEQYF
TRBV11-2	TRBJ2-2	CASSPKTPAGELFF
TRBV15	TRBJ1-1	CATSRDRGVTEAFF
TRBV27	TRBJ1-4	CASRARDRQTNEKLFF
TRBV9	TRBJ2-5	CASSVGQGGETQYF
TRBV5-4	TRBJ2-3	CASSPIISGVTDTQYF
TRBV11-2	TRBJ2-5	CASSLGASGMGVKTQYF
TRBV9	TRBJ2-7	CASSRNRGDEQYF
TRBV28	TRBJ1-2	CASSLLGQGGYGYTF
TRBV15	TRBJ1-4	CATSRGPGVRELFF
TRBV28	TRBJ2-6	CASSPDRGSPGANVLTF
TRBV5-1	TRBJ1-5	CASSWTGGGNQPQHF
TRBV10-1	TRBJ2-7	CASSESGARDEQYF
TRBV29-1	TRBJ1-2	CSAREGLNYGYTF
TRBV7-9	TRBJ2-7	CASSLDRGPYEQYF
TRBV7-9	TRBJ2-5	CASSAHRSHQETQYF
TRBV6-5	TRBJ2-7	CASSNPGREQYF
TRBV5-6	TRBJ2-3	CASSLGPGELTDTQYF
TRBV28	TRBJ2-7	CASSQGRYEQYF
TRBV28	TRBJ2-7	CASSLGLAGGPNLGEQYF
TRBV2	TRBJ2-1	CASTPGQGTNEQFF
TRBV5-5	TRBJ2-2	CASSLYGSGRVFGELFF
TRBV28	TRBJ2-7	CASSESRGDWHEQYF
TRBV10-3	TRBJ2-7	CAISAGTSGSRGYEQYF
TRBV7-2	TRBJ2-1	CASSTTSLGGRMSEQFF
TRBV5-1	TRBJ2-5	CASSVSGVQETQYF
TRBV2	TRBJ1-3	CASAGFSGNTIYF
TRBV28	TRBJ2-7	CASGQPTLNEQYF